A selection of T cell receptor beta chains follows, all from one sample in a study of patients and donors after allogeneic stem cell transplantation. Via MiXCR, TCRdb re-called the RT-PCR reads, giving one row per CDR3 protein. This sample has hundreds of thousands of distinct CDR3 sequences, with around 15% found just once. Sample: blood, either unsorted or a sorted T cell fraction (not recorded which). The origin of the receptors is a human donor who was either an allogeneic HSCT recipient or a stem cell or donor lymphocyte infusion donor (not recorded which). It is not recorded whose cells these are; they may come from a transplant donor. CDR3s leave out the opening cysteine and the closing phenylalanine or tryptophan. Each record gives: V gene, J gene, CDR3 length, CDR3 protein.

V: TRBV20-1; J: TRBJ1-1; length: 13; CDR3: SARAGTGGEGEAF
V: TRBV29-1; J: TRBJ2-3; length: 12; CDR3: SVSPGTSTDTQY
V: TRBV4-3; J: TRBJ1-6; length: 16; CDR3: ASSQTTSLDRKSSPLH
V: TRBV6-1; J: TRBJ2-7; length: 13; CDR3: ASSTRTGAAYEQY
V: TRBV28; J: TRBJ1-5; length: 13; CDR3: ASRPRGLSNQPQH
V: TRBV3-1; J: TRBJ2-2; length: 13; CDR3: ASSQEVGLTGELF
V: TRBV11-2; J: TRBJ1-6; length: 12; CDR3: ASSQKPYNSPLH
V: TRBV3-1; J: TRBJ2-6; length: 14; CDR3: ASSLGHSSGANVLT
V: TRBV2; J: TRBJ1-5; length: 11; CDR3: ASQGNSNQPQH
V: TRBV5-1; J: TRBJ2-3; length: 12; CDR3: ASSFRQGADTQY
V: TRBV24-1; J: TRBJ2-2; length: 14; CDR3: ATSDLSGSRTGELF
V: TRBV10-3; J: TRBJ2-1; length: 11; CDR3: AISGDWYNEQF
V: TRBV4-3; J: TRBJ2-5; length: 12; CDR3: ASSQGLFQETQY
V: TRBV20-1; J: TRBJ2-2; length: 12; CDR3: SARGAPGLGELF
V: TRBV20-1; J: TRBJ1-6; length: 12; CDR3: SARPGTYNSPLH
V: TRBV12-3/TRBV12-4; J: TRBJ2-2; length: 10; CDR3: ASSPRGRELF
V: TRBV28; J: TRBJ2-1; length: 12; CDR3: ASSSPGGGNEQF
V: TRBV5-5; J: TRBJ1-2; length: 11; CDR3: ASSFRDGYGYT
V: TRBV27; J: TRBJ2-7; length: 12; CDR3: ASSWTGGQYEQY
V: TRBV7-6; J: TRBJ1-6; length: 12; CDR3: ASSLDSYNSPLH
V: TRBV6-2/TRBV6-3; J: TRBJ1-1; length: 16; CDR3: ASTKKGTGGGYNTEAF
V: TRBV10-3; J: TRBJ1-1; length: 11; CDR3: AISLGLNTEAF
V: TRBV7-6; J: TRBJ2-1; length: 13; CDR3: ASSLARTQYNEQF
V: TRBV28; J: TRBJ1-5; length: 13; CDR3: ASSLPRGLRQPQH
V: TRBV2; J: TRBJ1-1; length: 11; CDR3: ASRYGQGAEAF
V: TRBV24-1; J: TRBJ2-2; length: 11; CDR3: AARRGRAGELF
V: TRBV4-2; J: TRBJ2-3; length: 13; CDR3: ASSPRRGNTDTQY
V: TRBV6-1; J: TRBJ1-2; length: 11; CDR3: ATGEQSYYGYT
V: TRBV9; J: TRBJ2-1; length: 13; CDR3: ASSAGREYYNEQF
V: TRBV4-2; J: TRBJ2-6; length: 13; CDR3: ASSQGITGANVLT
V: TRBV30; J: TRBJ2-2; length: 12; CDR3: AWNPWGGSGELF
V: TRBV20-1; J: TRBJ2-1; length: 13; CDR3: SARGIPADYNEQF
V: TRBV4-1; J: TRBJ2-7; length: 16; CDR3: ASSLLPTGTHFSYEQY
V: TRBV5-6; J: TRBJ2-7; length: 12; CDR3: ASRPGALSYEQY
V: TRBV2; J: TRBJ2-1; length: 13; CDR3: ASSEAGGPNNEQF
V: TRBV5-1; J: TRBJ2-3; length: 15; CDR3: ASSPPGLAGSTDTQY
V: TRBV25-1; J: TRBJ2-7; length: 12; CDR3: ASTPGTGAYEQY
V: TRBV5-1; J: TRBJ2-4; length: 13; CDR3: ASSAGTGSKNIQY
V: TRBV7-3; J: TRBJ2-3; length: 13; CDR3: ASSLGTSGSGTQY
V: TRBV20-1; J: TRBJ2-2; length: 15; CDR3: SAREIGQGRGTGELF
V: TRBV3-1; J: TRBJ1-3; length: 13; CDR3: ASSQGSGIGNTIY
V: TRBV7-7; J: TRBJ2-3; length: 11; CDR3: AISGGREDTQY
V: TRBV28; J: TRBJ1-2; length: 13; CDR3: ASSLGSKGNYGYT
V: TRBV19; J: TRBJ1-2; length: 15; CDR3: ASSIDRVGGFGYGYT
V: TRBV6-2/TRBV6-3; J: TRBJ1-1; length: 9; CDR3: ASSYSTGAF
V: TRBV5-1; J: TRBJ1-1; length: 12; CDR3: ASSSSGARTEAF
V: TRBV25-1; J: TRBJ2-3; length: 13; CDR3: ASSGLAVMGNTQY
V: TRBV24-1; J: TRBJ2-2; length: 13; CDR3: ATSDLERGTGELF
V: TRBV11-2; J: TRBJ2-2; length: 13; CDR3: ASRTGLWGTGELF
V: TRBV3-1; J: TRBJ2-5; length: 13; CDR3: ASSHLRGYGETQY
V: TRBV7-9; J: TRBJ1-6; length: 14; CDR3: ASSTDTFSYNSPLH
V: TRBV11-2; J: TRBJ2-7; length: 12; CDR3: ASSLETGYYEQY
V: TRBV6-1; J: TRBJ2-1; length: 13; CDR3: ASTTSGSSYNEQF
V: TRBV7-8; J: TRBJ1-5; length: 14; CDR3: ASSPRDRVGNQPQH
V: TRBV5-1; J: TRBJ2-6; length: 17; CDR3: ASSPTTLGVTSEANVLT